This T cell receptor (beta chain) was documented in a study of T cell repertoires in cytomegalovirus infection. Study details: CMV epitopes in the study were HLA-C-restricted (recently identified) and HLA-B-restricted (well studied). Overall study results and limits: HLA-C-restricted CMV clonotypes gave the most frequent clonotype in two of eight donors.

TCRdb itself ran the reads through MiXCR, one entry per CDR3 protein. This sample has some 940,000 distinct CDR3 sequences, with roughly 30% found just once. As to this clonotype: Its antigen is still unknown.

V was clipped by 3 bases and J by 2 bases, with 12 bases between them. Germline lookup yields CDR1 SEHNR and CDR2 FQNEAQ (reference sequence). This CDR3 is 15 amino acids long. The origin of this receptor is a human donor in good health (CMV status not recorded). Some clones in this sample may be carry-over from other donors' samples. The V gene is TRBV7-9, the J gene TRBJ2-3, with D tentatively TRBD1 (7 bases). This specimen consisted of cultured CD8+ T cells from PBMCs, obtained from culture after CMV antigen stimulation. As DNA, the CDR3 is TGTGCCAGCAGCTTCCAGGGGGGATACACAGATACGCAGTATTTT. Translation: CASSFQGGYTDTQYF.